The sequence of this T cell receptor beta chain was determined in a study of T-cell memory formation after mild COVID-19. The CDR3 is 14 residues long. V shed 1 base and J 6 bases; nucleotides not matched to a gene: 5. CDR1 is SEHNR and CDR2 is FQNEAQ in the germline V gene (reference sequence). 5'RACE with constant-segment primers yielded barcoded, UMI-tagged TCR alpha and TCR beta cDNA libraries. TCRdb reprocessed the 5' RACE reads with MiXCR, giving one entry per CDR3 protein. The sample lists 410,000 or so distinct CDR3 sequences; 23% were seen once. The study's findings and limits: Pre-infection memory already had some responding clones, implying cross-reactive memory joined. While clones contracting from day 15 to 85 were balanced between CD4 and CD8, later expanders leaned CD4+. Contracting CD4+ clones lay largely in CM and EM, with CD8+ ones residing in EMRA.

The table lists this clonotype with a few counts. Its cognate antigen is unknown. The chain uses TRBV7-9 and TRBJ2-7; 8 nucleotides line up with TRBD2. The TCR sequence derives from an adult woman who had mild COVID-19 (a few samples of this study predate the infection). Cell type and time point are not known. Sequenced material: PBMCs or a T cell subset sorted from them (not recorded which). For the CDR3, the DNA is TGTGCCAGCAGCTTAGAGCCGGGACTAGGCGAGCAGTACTTC. Protein sequence: CASSLEPGLGEQYF. Full variable domain (remainder filled in from reference TRBV7-9 and TRBJ2-7): DTGVSQNPRHKITKRGQNVTFRCDPISEHNRLYWYRQTLGQGPEFLTYFQNEAQLEKSRLLSDRFSAERPKGSFSTLEIQRTEQGDSAMYLCASSLEPGLGEQYFGPGTRLTVT.